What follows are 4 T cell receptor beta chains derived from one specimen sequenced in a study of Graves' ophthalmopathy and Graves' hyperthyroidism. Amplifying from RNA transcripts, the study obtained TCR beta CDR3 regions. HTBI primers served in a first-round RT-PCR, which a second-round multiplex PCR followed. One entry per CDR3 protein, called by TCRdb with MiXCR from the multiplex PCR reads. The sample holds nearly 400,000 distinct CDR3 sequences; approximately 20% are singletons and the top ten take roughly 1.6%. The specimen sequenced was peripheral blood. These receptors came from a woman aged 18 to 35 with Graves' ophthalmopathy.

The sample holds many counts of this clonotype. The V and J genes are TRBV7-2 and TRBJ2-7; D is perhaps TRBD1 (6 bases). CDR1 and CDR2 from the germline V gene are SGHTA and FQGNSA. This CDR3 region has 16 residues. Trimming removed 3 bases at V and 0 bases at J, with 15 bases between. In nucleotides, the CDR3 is TGTGCCAGCAGCTTGTATGCCACAGGGAGCTCCTACGAGCAGTACTTC. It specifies CASSLYATGSSYEQYF.

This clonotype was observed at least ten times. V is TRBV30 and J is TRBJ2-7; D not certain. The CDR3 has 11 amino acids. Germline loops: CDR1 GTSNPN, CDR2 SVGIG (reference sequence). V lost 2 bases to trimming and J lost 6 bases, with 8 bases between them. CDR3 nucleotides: TGTGCCTGGAGTCCTCGCGCCGAGCAGTACTTC. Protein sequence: CAWSPRAEQYF.

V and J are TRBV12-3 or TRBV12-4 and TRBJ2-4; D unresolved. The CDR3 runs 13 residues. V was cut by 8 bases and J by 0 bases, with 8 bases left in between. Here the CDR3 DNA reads TGTGCCAGCGGGGAATTAGCCAAAAACATTCAGTACTTC. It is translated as CASGELAKNIQYF.

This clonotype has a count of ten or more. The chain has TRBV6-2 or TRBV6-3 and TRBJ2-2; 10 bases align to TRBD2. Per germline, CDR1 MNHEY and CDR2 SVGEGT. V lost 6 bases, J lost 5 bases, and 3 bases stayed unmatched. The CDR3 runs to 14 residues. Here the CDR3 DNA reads TGTGCCAGCAGAAGCGGGAGGGATACCGGGGAGCTGTTTTTT. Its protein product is CASRSGRDTGELFF.